This TCR beta chain was captured in a study of blood T cell repertoires in COVID-19. Study information: Some COVID-19 samples were acute and others convalescent; all came from the United States, Italy and Spain.

CDR1 and CDR2 (germline): SGDLS, YYNGEE. With V trimmed by 4 bases and J by 6 bases, 8 bases remained unmatched. This CDR3 comprises 16 residues. Data came from immunoSEQ multiplex PCR; TCRdb stores just in-frame clones and leaves some out. The data contain approximately 250,000 clones, 75% to 85% of them singletons. V is TRBV9 and J is TRBJ2-3, with 13 bases that match TRBD2. Source material: peripheral blood. The sequence derives from a woman between 40 and 55 years old who had recovered from COVID-19. The CDR3, as DNA: TGTGCCAGCAGCTACACTAGCGGGGGGGTTAGGGATACGCAGTATTTT. It encodes CASSYTSGGVRDTQYF. The variable domain in full, completed from reference TRBV9 and TRBJ2-3, reads DSGVTQTPKHLITATGQRVTLRCSPRSGDLSVYWYQQSLDQGLQFLIQYYNGEERAKGNILERFSAQQFPDLHSELNLSSLELGDSALYFCASSYTSGGVRDTQYFGPGTRLTVL.